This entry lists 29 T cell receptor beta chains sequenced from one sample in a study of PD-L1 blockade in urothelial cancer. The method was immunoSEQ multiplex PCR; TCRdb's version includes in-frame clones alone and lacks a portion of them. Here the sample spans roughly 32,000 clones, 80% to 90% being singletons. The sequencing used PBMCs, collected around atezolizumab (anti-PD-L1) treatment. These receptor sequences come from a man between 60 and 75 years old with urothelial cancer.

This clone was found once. The CDR3 bases are TGCGCCAGCAGCTCCCCCGGGACTAGCGACTACGAGCAGTACTTC. Translated: CASSSPGTSDYEQYF. The chain uses TRBV4-1 and TRBJ2-7, with 10 positions matching TRBD2. V dropped 5 bases and J dropped 3; count of bases not matched to a gene: 7. CDR3 length equals 15 residues. Germline V gene sequence: CDR1 MGHRA, CDR2 YSYEKL.

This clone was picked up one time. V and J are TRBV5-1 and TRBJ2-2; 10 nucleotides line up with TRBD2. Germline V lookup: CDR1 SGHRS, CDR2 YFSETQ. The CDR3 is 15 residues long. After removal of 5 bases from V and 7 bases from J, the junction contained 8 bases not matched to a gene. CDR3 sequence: CASRRGTSADGELFF. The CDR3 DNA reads TGCGCCAGCAGACGCGGGACTAGCGCGGACGGGGAGCTGTTTTTT.

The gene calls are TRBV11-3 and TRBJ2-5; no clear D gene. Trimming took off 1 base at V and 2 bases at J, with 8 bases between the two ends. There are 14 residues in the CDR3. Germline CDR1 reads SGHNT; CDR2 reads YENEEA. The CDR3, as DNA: TGTGCCAGCAGCTTAGGCGGAGAGCAAGAGACCCAGTACTTC. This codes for CASSLGGEQETQYF.

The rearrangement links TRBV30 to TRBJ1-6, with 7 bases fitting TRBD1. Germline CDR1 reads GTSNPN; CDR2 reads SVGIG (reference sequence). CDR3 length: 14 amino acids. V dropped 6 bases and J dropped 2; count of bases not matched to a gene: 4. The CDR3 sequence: CACPTGPYNSPLHF. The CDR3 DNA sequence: TGTGCCTGTCCGACAGGGCCCTATAATTCACCCCTCCACTTT. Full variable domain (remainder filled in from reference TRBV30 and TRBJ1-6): SQTIHQWPATLVQPVGSPLSLECTVEGTSNPNLYWYRQAAGRGLQLLFYSVGIGQISSEVPQNLSASRPQDRQFILSSKKLLLSDSGFYLCACPTGPYNSPLHFGNGTRLTVT.

In nucleotides, the CDR3 is TGTGCCAGCTCACCCGGACAGGGGGGTAGCAATCAGCCCCAGCATTTT. As protein: CASSPGQGGSNQPQHF. V is TRBV18 and J is TRBJ1-5, with 10 nucleotides matching TRBD1. Germline lookup yields CDR1 KGHSH and CDR2 LQKENI. J was trimmed by 0 bases and V by 3 bases; bases with no gene match: 2. The CDR3 has 16 amino acids.

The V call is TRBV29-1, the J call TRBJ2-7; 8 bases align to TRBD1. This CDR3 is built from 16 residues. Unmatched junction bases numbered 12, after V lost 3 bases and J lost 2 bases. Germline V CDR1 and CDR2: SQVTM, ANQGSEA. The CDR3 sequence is CSVDGWVWDRPYEQYF. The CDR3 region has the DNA TGCAGCGTTGACGGGTGGGTGTGGGACAGGCCCTACGAGCAGTACTTC.

The CDR3 coding sequence is TGTGCCATTCCGCTTGAGGCGATAGGCAATCAGCCCCAGCATTTT. Amino acid sequence: CAIPLEAIGNQPQHF. J is TRBJ1-5 and V is TRBV6-4; no reliable D call. Germline V gene lookup returns CDR1 MRHNA and CDR2 SNTAGT. This CDR3 has 15 amino acids. Trimming removed 10 bases from V and 2 bases from J, with 18 bases in between.

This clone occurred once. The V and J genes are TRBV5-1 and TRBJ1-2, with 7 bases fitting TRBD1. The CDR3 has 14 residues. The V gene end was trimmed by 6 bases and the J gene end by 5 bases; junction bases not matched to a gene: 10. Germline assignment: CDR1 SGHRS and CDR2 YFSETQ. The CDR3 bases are TGCGCCAGCACCCGACAGGGTAAAGGATATGGCTACACCTTC. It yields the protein CASTRQGKGYGYTF.

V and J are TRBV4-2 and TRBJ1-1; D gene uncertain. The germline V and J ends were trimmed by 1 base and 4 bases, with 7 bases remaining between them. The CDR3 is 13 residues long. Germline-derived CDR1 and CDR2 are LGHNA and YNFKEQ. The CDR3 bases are TGTGCCAGCAGCCAAGGAACTAGCACTGAAGCTTTCTTT. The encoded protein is CASSQGTSTEAFF.

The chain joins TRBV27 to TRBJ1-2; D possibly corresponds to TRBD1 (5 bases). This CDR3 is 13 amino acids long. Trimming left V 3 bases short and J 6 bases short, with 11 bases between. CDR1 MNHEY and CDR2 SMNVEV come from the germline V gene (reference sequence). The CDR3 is CASSFGGGDGYTF. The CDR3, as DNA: TGTGCCAGCAGTTTCGGGGGTGGGGATGGCTACACCTTC.

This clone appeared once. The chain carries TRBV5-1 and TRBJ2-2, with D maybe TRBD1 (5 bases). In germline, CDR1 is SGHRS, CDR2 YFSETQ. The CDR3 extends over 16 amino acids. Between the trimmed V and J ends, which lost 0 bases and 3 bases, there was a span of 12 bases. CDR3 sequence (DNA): TGCGCCAGCAGCTTGGAAGGGGCGGAGCACACCGGGGAGCTGTTTTTT. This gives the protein CASSLEGAEHTGELFF.

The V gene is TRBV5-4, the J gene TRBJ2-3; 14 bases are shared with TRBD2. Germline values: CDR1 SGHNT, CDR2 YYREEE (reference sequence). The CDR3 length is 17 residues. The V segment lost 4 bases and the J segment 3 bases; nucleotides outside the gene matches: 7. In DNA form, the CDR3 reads TGTGCCAGCAGCCGGGGGACTAGCGGGAGACGGACAGATACGCAGTATTTT. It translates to CASSRGTSGRRTDTQYF. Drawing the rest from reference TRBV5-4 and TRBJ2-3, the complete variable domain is ETGVTQSPTHLIKTRGQQVTLRCSSQSGHNTVSWYQQALGQGPQFIFQYYREEENGRGNFPPRFSGLQFPNYSSELNVNALELDDSALYLCASSRGTSGRRTDTQYFGPGTRLTVL.

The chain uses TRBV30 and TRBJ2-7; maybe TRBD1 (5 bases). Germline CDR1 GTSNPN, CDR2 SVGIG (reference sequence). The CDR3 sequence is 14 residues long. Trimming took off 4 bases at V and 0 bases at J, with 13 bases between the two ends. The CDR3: CAWKGHLSSYEQYF. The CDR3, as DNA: TGTGCCTGGAAGGGGCACCTCAGCTCCTACGAGCAGTACTTC.

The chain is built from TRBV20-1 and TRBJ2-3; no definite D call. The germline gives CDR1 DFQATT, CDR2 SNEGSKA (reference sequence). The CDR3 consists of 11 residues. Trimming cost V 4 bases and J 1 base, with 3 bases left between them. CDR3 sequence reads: CSATGTDTQYF. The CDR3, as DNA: TGCAGTGCTACGGGCACAGATACGCAGTATTTT.

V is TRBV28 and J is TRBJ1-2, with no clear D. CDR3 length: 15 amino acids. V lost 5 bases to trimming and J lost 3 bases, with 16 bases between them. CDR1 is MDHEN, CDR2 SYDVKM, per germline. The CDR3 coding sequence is TGTGCCAGCAGTCTAGCCAGACAAACCGACTATGGCTACACCTTC. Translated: CASSLARQTDYGYTF.

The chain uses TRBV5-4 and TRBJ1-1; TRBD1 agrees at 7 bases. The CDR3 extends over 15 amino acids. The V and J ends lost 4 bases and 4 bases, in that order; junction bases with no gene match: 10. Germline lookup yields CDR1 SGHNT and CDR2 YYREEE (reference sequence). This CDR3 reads CASSTRGQSITEAFF. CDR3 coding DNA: TGTGCCAGCAGCACAAGGGGACAGTCAATCACTGAAGCTTTCTTT.

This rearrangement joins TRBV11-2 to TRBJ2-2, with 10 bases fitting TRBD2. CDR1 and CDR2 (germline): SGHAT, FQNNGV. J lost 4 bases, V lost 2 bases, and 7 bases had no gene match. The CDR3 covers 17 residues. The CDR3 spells CASSLRLLAGITGELFF. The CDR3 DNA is TGTGCCAGCAGCTTAAGGTTACTAGCGGGGATCACCGGGGAGCTGTTTTTT.

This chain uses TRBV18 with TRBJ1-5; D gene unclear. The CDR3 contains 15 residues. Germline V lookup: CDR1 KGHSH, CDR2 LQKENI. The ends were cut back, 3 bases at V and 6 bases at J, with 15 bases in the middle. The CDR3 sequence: CASSPVDRGSQPQHF. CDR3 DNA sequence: TGTGCCAGCTCACCCGTCGATCGGGGTAGTCAGCCCCAGCATTTT.

The CDR3 DNA is TGTGCCAGCAGCATAAGGGGGGGGCCTCGACCCTACGAGCAGTACTTC. The encoded protein is CASSIRGGPRPYEQYF. The rearrangement uses TRBV21-1 and TRBJ2-7; the D call TRBD2 from the table was never checked on the DNA. TRBV21-1 has pseudogene status. The CDR3 runs to 16 residues.

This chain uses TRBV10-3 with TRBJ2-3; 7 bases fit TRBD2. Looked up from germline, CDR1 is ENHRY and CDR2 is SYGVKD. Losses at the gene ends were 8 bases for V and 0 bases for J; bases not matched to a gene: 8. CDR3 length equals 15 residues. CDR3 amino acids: CAISPAGISTDTQYF. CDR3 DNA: TGTGCCATCTCTCCAGCGGGAATTAGCACAGATACGCAGTATTTT.

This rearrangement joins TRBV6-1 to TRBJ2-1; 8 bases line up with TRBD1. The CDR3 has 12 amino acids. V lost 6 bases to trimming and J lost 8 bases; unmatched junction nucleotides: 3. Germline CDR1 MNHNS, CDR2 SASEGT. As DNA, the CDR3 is TGTGCCAGCAGATCGACAGGGGATGAGCAGTTCTTC. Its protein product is CASRSTGDEQFF.

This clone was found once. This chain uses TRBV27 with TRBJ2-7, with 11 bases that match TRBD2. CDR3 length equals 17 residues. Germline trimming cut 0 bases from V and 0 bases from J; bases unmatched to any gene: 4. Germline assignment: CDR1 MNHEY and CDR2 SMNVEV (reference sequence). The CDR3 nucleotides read TGTGCCAGCAGTTTATCGGCTAGCGGGGGGCACTCCTACGAGCAGTACTTC. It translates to CASSLSASGGHSYEQYF.

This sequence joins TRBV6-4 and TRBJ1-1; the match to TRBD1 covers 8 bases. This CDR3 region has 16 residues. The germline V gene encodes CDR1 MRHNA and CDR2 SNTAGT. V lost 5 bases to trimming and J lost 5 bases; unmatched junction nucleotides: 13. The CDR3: CASSPRATGQVTEAFF. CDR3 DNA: TGTGCCAGCAGTCCTAGGGCCACGGGACAGGTTACTGAAGCTTTCTTT.

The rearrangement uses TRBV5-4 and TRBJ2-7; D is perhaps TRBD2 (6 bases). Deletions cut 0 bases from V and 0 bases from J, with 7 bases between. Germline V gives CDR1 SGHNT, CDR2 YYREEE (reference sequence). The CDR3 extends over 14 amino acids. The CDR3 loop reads CASSLGLGSYEQYF. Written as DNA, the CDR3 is TGTGCCAGCAGCTTGGGACTAGGCTCCTACGAGCAGTACTTC.

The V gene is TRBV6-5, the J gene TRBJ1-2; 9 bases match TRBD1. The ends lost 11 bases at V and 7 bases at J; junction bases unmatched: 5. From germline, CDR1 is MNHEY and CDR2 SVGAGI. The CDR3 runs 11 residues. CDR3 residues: CAGWTGVGYTF. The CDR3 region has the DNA TGTGCCGGATGGACAGGGGTTGGCTACACCTTC.

The CDR3 sequence: CASSPLTGSGNTIYF. CDR3 nucleotides: TGTGCCAGCAGCCCACTGACAGGGTCCGGAAACACCATATATTTT. The chain joins TRBV6-1 to TRBJ1-3; 7 positions match TRBD1. Germline lookup yields CDR1 MNHNS and CDR2 SASEGT. V was pared by 6 bases and J by 4 bases, with 9 bases of the junction left unmatched. There are 15 residues in the CDR3.

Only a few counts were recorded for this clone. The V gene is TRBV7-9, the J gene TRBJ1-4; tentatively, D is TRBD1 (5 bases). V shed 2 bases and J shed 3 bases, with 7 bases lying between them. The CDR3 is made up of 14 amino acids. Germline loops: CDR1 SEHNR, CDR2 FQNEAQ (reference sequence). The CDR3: CASSLTGSNEKLFF. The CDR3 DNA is TGTGCCAGCAGCTTAACAGGATCTAATGAAAAACTGTTTTTT.

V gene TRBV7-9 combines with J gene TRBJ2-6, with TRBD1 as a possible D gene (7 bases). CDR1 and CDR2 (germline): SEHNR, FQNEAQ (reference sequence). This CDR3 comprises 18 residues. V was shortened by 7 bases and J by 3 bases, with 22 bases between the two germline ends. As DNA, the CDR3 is TGTGCCAGCAACTCAAAGGGGGCGGGGCTTGGTGGGGCCAACGTCCTGACTTTC. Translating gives CASNSKGAGLGGANVLTF. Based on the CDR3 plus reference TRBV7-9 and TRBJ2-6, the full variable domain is DTGVSQNPRHKITKRGQNVTFRCDPISEHNRLYWYRQTLGQGPEFLTYFQNEAQLEKSRLLSDRFSAERPKGSFSTLEIQRTEQGDSAMYLCASNSKGAGLGGANVLTFGAGSRLTVL.

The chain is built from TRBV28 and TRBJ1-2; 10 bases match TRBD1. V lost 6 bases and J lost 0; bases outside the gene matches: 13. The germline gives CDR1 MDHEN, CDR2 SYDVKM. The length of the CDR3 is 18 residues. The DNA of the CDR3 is TGTGCCAGCAGCCTAACCTTGACAGGGGGCGGCTCTAACTATGGCTACACCTTC. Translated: CASSLTLTGGGSNYGYTF.